One TCR beta chain is described in this entry. It was CD45RO-negative cells, positively selected for CCR7, that made up naive CD8 cells, with terminally differentiated effector memory CD45RA+ cells excluded. Clones were read by immunoSEQ multiplex PCR, and TCRdb kept only the in-frame ones, dropping some. The sample has about 2.1 million clones; just over 90% are singletons. The sample comes from a study of shared clonotypes between healthy human individuals. From germline, CDR1 is LGHNA and CDR2 YSLEER. This CDR3 comprises 16 residues. Trimming left V 1 base short and J 0 bases short, with 11 bases between.

The chain employs TRBV4-3 and TRBJ2-3; D uncertain. The sequence derives from a man between 18 and 35 years old in good health. Some clones in this sample may be carry-over from other donors' samples. The sample consisted of naive CD8+ T cells from PBMCs. CDR3 in amino acids: CASSQGSGWSTDTQYF. CDR3 nucleotide sequence: TGCGCCAGCAGCCAAGGGTCCGGGTGGAGCACAGATACGCAGTATTTT.